This entry is about one T cell receptor (beta chain). Its antigen remains unknown. TCRdb reanalysed the reads using MiXCR and keeps one entry per CDR3 protein. The data contain 310,000 or so distinct CDR3 sequences, approximately 8.9% of them singletons. This record belongs to a study of T cell repertoires in cytomegalovirus infection. Study-level information: Matching HLA type, along with CMV infection, was indicated by public TCR beta signatures.

The germline V gene has CDR1 SGHRS and CDR2 YFSETQ. The CDR3 is 14 residues long. The ends were cut back, 2 bases at V and 3 bases at J, with 11 bases in the middle. Points from the study as a whole: Pooled public TCR beta family frequency picked out CMV carriers with the relevant HLA. Predominance within the ex vivo response was attributable to HLA-C-restricted CMV-specific TCR beta clonotypes.

Material for sequencing was PBMCs. The TCR was taken from a human donor in good health (CMV status not recorded). Some clones in this sample may be carry-over from other donors' samples. The rearrangement links TRBV5-1 to TRBJ1-1; D perhaps matches TRBD1 (5 bases). CDR3 DNA sequence: TGCGCCAGCAGCTTTGGGGCGCAAGACACTGAAGCTTTCTTT. Its translation: CASSFGAQDTEAFF.